This T cell receptor (beta chain) derives from a study of beta chain features in type 1 diabetes. Notes on the study in general: A moderate, significant TCRB CDR3 shortening appeared in type 1 diabetes across four CD4+ subsets.

The sample holds a few counts of this clone. The antigen remains unidentified. Expressed TCRB transcripts were sequenced because the isolated RNA had all been reverse transcribed beforehand. TCRdb's table, derived via immunoSEQ multiplex PCR, lists solely in-frame clones and lacks some. This sample yields 100,000 to 150,000 clones, of which about 10% are seen a single time; 0.6% to 0.9% belongs to the top ten. The germline V and J ends were trimmed by 1 base and 7 bases, with 10 bases remaining between them. Germline V gives CDR1 SNHLY, CDR2 FYNNEI. The CDR3 runs 13 residues. The sequence derives from a man younger than 45 with type 1 diabetes. J is TRBJ1-1 and V is TRBV2, with no clear D. The specimen sequenced was central memory CD4+ T cells from blood. The CDR3 spells CASSEVWRGEAFF. For the CDR3, the DNA is TGTGCCAGCAGTGAAGTATGGCGAGGTGAAGCTTTCTTT. Full variable domain (outside the CDR3, taken from reference TRBV2 and TRBJ1-1): EPEVTQTPSHQVTQMGQEVILRCVPISNHLYFYWYRQILGQKVEFLVSFYNNEISEKSEIFDDQFSVERPDGSNFTLKIRSTKLEDSAMYFCASSEVWRGEAFFGQGTRLTVV.